This TCR beta chain was obtained from a study of blood T cell dynamics during melanoma immunotherapy. V lost 2 bases to trimming and J lost 2 bases, with 6 bases between them. This CDR3 spans 13 amino acids. Germline CDR1 and CDR2: SNHLY and FYNNEI. TCRdb's copy holds only in-frame clones and misses some; the assay was immunoSEQ multiplex PCR. The sample holds about 10,000 clones, roughly nine tenths seen once. Noted time point: pre-treatment baseline. The receptor was isolated from a human donor with melanoma. Source: blood, taken from a patient treated with checkpoint blockade. The chain joins TRBV2 to TRBJ2-5; no clear D. CDR3 bases: TGTGCCAGCAGTGAAAGGGTTCAAGAGACCCAGTACTTC. Translation gives CASSERVQETQYF.